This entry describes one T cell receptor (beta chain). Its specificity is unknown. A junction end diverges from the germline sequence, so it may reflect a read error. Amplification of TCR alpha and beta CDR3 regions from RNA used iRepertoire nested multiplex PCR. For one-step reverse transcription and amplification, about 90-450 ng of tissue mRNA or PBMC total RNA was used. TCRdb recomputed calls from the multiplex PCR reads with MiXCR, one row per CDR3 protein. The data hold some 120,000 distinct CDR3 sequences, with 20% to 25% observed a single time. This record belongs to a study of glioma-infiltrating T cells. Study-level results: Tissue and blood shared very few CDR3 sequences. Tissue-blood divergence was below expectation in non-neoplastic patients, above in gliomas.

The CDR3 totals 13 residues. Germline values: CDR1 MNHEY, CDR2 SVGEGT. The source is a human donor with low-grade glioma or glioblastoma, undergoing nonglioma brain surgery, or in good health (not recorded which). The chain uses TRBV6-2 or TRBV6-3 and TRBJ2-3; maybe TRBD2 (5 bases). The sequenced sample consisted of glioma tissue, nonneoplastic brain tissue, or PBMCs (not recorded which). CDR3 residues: CSSRLYFTDTQYF. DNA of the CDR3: TGTTCCAGCAGACTATATTTCACAGATACGCAGTATTTT.